The 7 T cell receptor beta chains presented below share a single source sample, sequenced in a study of CD8+CD57+ T cells in acquired aplastic anemia. Genomic DNA was employed as the template in profiling TCR beta VDJ and CDR3. Using its own MiXCR run on the reads, TCRdb lists one record per CDR3 protein. The table includes about 81,000 distinct CDR3 sequences, under 50% detected once. Material: sorted CD4+, CD8+, or CD8+CD57+ T cells (not recorded which) from PBMCs. The receptors were sampled from a human donor in good health, serving as a control.

This clonotype was detected ten times or more. This chain uses TRBV2 with TRBJ2-5, with TRBD2 matching over 8 bases. V lost 1 base and J lost 2; bases outside the gene matches: 9. The CDR3 sequence is 17 residues long. Germline assignment: CDR1 SNHLY and CDR2 FYNNEI. Here the CDR3 DNA reads TGTGCCAGCAGTGAAGATCTCCCAGCGGGGGTACAAGAGACCCAGTACTTC. Translated: CASSEDLPAGVQETQYF.

The rearrangement uses TRBV7-8 and TRBJ2-5; 7 bases agree with TRBD1. After removal of 5 bases from V and 4 bases from J, the junction contained 10 bases not matched to a gene. CDR3 length equals 15 residues. Germline V CDR1 and CDR2: SGHVS, FQNEAQ. This chain's CDR3 is CASSADDRVGETQYF. Here the CDR3 DNA reads TGTGCCAGCAGCGCCGACGACAGGGTTGGAGAGACCCAGTACTTC.

This clonotype was picked up a small number of times. The rearrangement uses TRBV10-2 and TRBJ2-7; a possible D gene is TRBD2 (5 bases). Germline CDR1 WSHSY, CDR2 SAAADI. V lost 4 bases and J lost 7, with 17 bases in between. This CDR3 region has 14 residues. CDR3 DNA sequence: TGCGCCAGCAGTGGGACCGGGGTGGGGTCGGAGCAGTACGTC. Protein product: CASSGTGVGSEQYV.

The rearrangement links TRBV24-1 to TRBJ1-2; D perhaps matches TRBD1 (5 bases). This CDR3 region has 16 residues. From germline, CDR1 is KGHDR and CDR2 SFDVKD. Trimming removed 11 bases at V and 1 base at J, with 22 bases between. This CDR3 is CASSQVPTVDNYGYTF. In DNA form, the CDR3 reads TGTGCCAGCAGCCAGGTGCCGACAGTGGATAACTATGGCTACACCTTC.

V usage is TRBV15 and J usage is TRBJ2-1; 7 bases are shared with TRBD1. The J segment lost 8 bases and the V segment lost 3 bases, leaving 13 bases of the junction unmatched. The CDR3 consists of 16 residues. Germline CDR1 reads LNHNV; CDR2 reads YYDKDF (reference sequence). The CDR3 DNA sequence: TGTGCCACCAGCAGTGCGACAGGGCTGCCTGGCGATGAGCAGTTCTTC. Translation gives CATSSATGLPGDEQFF. Full variable domain (missing parts from reference TRBV15 and TRBJ2-1): DAMVIQNPRYQVTQFGKPVTLSCSQTLNHNVMYWYQQKSSQAPKLLFHYYDKDFNNEADTPDNFQSRRPNTSFCFLDIRSPGLGDTAMYLCATSSATGLPGDEQFFGPGTRLTVL.

About this clonotype: This sequence may be a read error, since a much larger clone differs from it by one base. CDR3 loop: CASSPRTGSYNGQFF. The CDR3 DNA sequence: TGTGCCAGCAGCCCTCGGACAGGGAGTTACAATGGGCAGTTCTTC. This chain joins TRBV11-1 and TRBJ2-1; 8 nucleotides agree with TRBD1. CDR1 and CDR2 (germline): SGHAT, FQDESV (reference sequence). CDR3 length equals 15 residues.

The V gene is TRBV10-3, the J gene TRBJ2-7; 9 nucleotides align to TRBD2. J gave up 7 bases and V 0 bases, and 7 bases lay outside the gene matches. The CDR3 has 15 residues. Germline V gives CDR1 ENHRY, CDR2 SYGVKD. The CDR3 coding sequence is TGTGCCATCAGTGAGTCGGAAGGACTAGCGTTGGAGCAGTACTTC. It codes for CAISESEGLALEQYF.